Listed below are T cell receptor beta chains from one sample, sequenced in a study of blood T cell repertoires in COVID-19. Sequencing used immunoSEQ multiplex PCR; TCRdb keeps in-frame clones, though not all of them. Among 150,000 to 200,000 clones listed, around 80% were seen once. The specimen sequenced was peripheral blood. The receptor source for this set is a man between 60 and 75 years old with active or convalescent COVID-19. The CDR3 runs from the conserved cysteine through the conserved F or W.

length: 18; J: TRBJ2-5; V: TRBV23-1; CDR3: CASSQSRGLVGGGETQYF
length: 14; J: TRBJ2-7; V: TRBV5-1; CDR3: CASSADRGSGEQYF
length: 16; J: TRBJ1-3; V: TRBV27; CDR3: CASSPGTGYSGNTIYF
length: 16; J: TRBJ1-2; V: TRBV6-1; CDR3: CASSASGQTLIGGYTF
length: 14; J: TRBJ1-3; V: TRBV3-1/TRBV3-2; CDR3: CASSPTGSGNTIYF
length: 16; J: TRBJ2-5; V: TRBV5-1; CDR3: CASSLQGAGVGETQYF
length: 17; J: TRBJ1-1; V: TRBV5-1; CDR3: CASSLSLLVQGNTEAFF
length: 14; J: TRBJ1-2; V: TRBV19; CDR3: CASSIDSPGGGYTF
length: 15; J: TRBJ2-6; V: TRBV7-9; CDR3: CASSVTGAGANVLTF
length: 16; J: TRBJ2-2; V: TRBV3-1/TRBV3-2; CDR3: CASSLTMVGAGGELFF
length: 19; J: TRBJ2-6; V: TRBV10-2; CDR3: CASSDVPGVLFSGANVLTF
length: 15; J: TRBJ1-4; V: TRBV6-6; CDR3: CASSPRQGQAEKLFF
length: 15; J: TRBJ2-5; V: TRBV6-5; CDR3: CASTMGGEGMETQYF
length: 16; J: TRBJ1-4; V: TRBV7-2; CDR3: CASSLSSGQDSEKLFF
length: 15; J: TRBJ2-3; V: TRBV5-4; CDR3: CASSSFRGGQDTQYF
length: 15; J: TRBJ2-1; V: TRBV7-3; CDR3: CASSPLPTGGGEQFF
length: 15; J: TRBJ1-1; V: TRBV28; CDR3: CASGGQGIGRFEAFF
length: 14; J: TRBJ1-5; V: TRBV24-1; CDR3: CATSAGGGGQPQHF
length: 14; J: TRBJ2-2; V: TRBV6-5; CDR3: CASSYSTQAKGLFF
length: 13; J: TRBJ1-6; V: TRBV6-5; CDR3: CASTGQGNSPLHF
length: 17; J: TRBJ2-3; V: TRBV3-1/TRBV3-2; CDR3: CASSLRAGLAGWDTQYF
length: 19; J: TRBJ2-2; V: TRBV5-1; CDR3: CASSFIGLAGDVGTGELFF
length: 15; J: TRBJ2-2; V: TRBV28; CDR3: CASSTGTGAHRELFF
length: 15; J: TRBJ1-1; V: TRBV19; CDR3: CASKRAEGRGTEAFF
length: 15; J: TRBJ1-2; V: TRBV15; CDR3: CATSRDPQGNYGYTF
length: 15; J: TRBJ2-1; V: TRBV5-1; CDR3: CASSFRLEPYNEQFF
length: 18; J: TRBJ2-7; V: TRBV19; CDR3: CASSIRCTVGRRTHEQYF
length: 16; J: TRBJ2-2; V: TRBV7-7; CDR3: CASSLEAGGNTGELFF
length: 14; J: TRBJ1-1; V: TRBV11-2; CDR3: CASSLVRGGGEAFF
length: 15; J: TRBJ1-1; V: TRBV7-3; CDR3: CASSPQAGKNTEAFF
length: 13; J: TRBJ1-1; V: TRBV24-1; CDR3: CATSDLRGSEAFF
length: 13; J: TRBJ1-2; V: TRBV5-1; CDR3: CASSFRVEDGYTF
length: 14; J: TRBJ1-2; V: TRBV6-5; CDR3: CASRGTAPNYGYTF
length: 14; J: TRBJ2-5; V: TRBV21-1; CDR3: CASSNHRGRETQYF
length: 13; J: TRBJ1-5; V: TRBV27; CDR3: CASSLDRFQPQHF
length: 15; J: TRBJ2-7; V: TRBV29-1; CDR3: CSVDGSGRGSYEQYF
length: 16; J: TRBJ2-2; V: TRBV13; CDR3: CASSSGDSANTGELFF
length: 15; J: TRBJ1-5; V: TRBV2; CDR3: CASSEGGYSNQPQHF